This T cell receptor beta chain was sequenced in a study of T cells in Graves' hyperthyroidism and ophthalmopathy. Study-level background: Blood from the periphery was taken at initial diagnosis, before any treatment. Study findings and constraints: The model predicted ophthalmopathy a median approximately 6.3 months before onset.

For this clonotype: Its matching antigen is unknown.

Germline-derived CDR1 and CDR2 are MNHGY and SVAAGI. The length of the CDR3 is 17 residues. The trim removed 3 bases at V and 9 bases at J, leaving 16 bases unmatched. Amplification yielded TCR beta CDR3 regions, with RNA transcripts as the source. First-round RT-PCR with HTBI primers amplified the TCR CDR3 region. Each CDR3 protein is one row after TCRdb ran MiXCR on the multiplex PCR reads. The sample contains around 560,000 distinct CDR3 sequences, 16% of which appear only once. V and J are TRBV6-9 and TRBJ2-5, with 10 bases that match TRBD1. The source is a woman in her late teens or twenties with Graves' hyperthyroidism. Sequenced sample: blood. The CDR3 here is CASSYTVPGQGIGAQYF. CDR3 in DNA: TGTGCCAGCAGTTACACCGTCCCGGGACAGGGGATTGGGGCCCAGTACTTC.